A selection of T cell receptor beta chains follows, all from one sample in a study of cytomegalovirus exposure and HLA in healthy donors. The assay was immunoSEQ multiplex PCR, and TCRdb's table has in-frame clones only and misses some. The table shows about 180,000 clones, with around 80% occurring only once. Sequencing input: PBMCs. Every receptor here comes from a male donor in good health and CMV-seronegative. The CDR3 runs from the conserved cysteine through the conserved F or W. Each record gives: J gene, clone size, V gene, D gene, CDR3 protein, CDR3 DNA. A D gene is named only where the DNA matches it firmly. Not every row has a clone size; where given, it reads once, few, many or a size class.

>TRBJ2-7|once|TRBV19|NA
CASSITAGQSYEQYF
TGTGCCAGTAGTATCACGGCGGGACAGAGCTACGAGCAGTACTTC
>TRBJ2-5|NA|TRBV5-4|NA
CASSLVRGPQTAQYF
TGTGCCAGCAGCTTGGTGCGGGGGCCTCAGACGGCCCAGTACTTC
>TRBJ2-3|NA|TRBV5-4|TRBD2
CASSLAASGGDTDTQYF
TGTGCCAGCAGCTTGGCGGCTAGCGGGGGGGACACAGATACGCAGTATTTT
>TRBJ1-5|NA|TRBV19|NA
CASKTPRQYLNQPQHF
TGTGCCAGTAAAACGCCCCGTCAGTACCTCAATCAGCCCCAGCATTTT
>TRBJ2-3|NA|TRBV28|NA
CASKMFPGVLGTDTQYF
TGTGCCAGCAAAATGTTCCCAGGCGTACTAGGCACAGATACGCAGTATTTT
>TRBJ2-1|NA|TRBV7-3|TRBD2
CASSSLAGGRKNEQFF
TGTGCCAGCAGCTCGCTAGCGGGGGGGAGGAAAAATGAGCAGTTCTTC
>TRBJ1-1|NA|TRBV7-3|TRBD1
CASSLPGGSKVPEAFF
TGTGCCAGCAGCTTACCAGGGGGCTCCAAGGTCCCTGAAGCTTTCTTT
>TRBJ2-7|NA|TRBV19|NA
CASSERVSYEQYF
TGTGCCAGTAGTGAGCGGGTCTCCTACGAGCAGTACTTC
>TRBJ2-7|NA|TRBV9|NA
CASSVDERPYEQYF
TGTGCCAGCAGCGTAGACGAGCGTCCCTACGAGCAGTACTTC
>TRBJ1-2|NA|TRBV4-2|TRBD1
CASRGQSYGYTF
TGTGCCAGCAGGGGACAGAGCTATGGCTACACCTTC
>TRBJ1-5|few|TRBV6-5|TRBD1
CASSYRQGRKESQHF
TGTGCCAGCAGTTACCGACAGGGCCGTAAGGAGTCCCAGCATTTT
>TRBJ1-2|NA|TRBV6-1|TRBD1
CASREGQGAGYPF
TGTGCCAGCAGAGAAGGACAGGGAGCTGGCTACCCCTTC
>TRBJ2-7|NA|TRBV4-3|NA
CASSSHGGSYEQYF
TGCGCCAGCAGCTCCCACGGGGGATCCTACGAGCAGTACTTC
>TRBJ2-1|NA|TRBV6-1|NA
CASSERRNEQFF
TGTGCCAGCAGTGAACGGAGAAATGAGCAGTTCTTC
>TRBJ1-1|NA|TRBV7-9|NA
CASRRGDGEAFF
TGTGCCAGCAGGCGCGGGGACGGTGAAGCTTTCTTT
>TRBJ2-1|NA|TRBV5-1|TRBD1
CASSYRGDNEQFF
TGCGCCAGCAGCTACAGGGGGGACAATGAGCAGTTCTTC
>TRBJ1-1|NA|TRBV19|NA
CASSREGARNTEAFF
TGTGCCAGTAGCCGTGAAGGAGCGCGAAACACTGAAGCTTTCTTT
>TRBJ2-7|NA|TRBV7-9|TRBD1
CASSSDRGRDEQYF
TGTGCCAGCAGCTCCGACAGGGGGCGCGACGAGCAGTACTTC
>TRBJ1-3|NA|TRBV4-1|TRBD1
CASSWTGDSGNTIYF
TGCGCCAGCAGCTGGACAGGCGACTCTGGAAACACCATATATTTT
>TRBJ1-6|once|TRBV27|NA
CASSSRTPAGSPLHF
TGTGCCAGCAGTTCCCGGACGCCAGCGGGTTCACCCCTCCACTTT
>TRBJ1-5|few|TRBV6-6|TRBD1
CASSYAFGTGNQPQHF
TGTGCCAGCAGTTACGCATTCGGGACAGGCAATCAGCCCCAGCATTTT
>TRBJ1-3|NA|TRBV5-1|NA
CASKADSTGNTIYF
TGCGCCAGCAAGGCAGACTCAACTGGAAACACCATATATTTT
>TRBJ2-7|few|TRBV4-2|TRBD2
CASSKEREMFHEQYF
TGTGCCAGCAGCAAAGAGCGGGAGATGTTCCACGAGCAGTACTTC
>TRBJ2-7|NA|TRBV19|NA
CASSNAGARTYEQYF
TGTGCCAGTAGTAACGCAGGGGCTCGTACCTACGAGCAGTACTTC
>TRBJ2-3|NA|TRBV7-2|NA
CASSRVDTQYF
TGTGCCAGCAGCCGAGTGGATACGCAGTATTTT
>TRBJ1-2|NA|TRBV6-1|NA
CASSEAGGRGEGYPF
TGTGCCAGCAGTGAAGCGGGGGGGAGAGGGGAAGGCTACCCCTTC
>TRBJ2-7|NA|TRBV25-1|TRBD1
CASIPRAGGVEQYF
TGTGCCAGCATCCCCAGGGCAGGGGGCGTCGAGCAGTACTTC
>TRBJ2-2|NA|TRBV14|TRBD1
CASRDRGSPGELFF
TGTGCCAGCCGGGACAGAGGGAGCCCCGGGGAGCTGTTTTTT
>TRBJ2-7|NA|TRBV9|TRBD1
CASSRDGQVNYEQYF
TGTGCCAGCAGCAGAGACGGACAGGTGAACTACGAGCAGTACTTC
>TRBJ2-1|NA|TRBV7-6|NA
CASSLEARVGNNEQFF
TGTGCCAGCAGCTTAGAGGCCAGGGTTGGAAACAATGAGCAGTTCTTC
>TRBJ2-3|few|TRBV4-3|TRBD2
CASPLLEAGGTDTQYF
TGCGCCAGCCCTCTTTTGGAAGCGGGGGGCACAGATACGCAGTATTTT
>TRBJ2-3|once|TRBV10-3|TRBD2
CAISKGSGSLSDTQYF
TGTGCCATCTCAAAAGGCAGCGGGAGTCTCTCAGATACGCAGTATTTT
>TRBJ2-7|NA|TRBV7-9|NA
CASSLADSSYEQYF
TGTGCCAGCAGCTTAGCGGACAGCTCCTACGAGCAGTACTTC
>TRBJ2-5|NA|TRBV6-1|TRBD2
CASSEALRASGGDRETQYF
TGTGCCAGCAGTGAAGCGCTTCGGGCTAGCGGGGGAGACCGGGAGACCCAGTACTTC
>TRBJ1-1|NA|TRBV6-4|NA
CATPRENTEAFF
TGTGCCACCCCACGGGAGAACACTGAAGCTTTCTTT
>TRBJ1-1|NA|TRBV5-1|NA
CASSLAAGIMNTEAFF
TGCGCCAGCAGCTTGGCAGCAGGGATTATGAACACTGAAGCTTTCTTT
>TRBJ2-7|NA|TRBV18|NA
CASSLQQGAEQYF
TGTGCCAGCTCACTCCAGCAGGGTGCCGAGCAGTACTTC
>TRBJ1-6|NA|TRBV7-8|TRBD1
CASSLGDRGISPLHF
TGTGCCAGCAGCTTAGGGGACAGGGGAATTTCACCCCTCCACTTT
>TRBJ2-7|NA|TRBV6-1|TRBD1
CASTQGWSGGYEQYF
TGTGCCAGCACCCAGGGGTGGTCAGGGGGTTACGAGCAGTACTTC
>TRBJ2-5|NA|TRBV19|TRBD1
CASSIRQGGEETQYF
TGTGCCAGTAGTATAAGACAGGGGGGGGAAGAGACCCAGTACTTC
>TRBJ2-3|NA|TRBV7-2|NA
CASSRSGTDTQYF
TGTGCCAGCAGCAGATCCGGGACAGATACGCAGTATTTT
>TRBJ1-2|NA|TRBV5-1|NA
CASSLTSSYGYTF
TGCGCCAGCAGCTTGACTAGTAGCTATGGCTACACCTTC